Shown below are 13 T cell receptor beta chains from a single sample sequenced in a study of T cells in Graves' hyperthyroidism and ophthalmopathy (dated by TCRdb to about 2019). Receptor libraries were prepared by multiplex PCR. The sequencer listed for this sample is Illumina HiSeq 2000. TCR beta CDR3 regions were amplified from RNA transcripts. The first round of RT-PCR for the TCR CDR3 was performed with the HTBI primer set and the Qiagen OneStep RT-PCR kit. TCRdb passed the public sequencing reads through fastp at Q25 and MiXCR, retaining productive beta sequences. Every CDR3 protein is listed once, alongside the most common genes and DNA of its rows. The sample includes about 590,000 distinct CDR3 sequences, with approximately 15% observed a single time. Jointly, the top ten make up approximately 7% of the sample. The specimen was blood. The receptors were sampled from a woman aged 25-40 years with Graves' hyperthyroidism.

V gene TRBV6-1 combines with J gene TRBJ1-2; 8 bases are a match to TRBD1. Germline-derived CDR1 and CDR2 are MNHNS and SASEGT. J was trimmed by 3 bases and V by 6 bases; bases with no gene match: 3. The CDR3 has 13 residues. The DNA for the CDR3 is TGTGCCAGCAGGGCAGGGGGCGACTATGGCTACACCTTC. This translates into CASRAGGDYGYTF.

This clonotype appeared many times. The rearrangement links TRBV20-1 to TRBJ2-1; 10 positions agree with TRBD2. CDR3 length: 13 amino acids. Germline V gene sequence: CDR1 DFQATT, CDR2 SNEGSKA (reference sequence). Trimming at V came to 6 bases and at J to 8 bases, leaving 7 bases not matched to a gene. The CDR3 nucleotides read TGCAGTGCCCCTAGCGGGAGACACGATGAGCAGTTCTTC. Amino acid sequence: CSAPSGRHDEQFF.

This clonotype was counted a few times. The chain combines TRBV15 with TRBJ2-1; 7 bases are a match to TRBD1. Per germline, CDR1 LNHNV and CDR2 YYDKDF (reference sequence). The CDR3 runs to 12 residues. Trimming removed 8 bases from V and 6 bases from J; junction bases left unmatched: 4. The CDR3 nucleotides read TGTGCCACCCGGGACAGATTCAATGAGCAGTTCTTC. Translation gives CATRDRFNEQFF.

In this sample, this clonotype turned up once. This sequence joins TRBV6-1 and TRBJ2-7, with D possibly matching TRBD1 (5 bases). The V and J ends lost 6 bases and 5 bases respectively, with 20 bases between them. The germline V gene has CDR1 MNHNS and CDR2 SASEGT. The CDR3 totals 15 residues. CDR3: CASRLQGQIVHEQYF. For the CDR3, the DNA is TGTGCCAGCAGACTCCAGGGCCAAATCGTCCACGAGCAGTACTTC.

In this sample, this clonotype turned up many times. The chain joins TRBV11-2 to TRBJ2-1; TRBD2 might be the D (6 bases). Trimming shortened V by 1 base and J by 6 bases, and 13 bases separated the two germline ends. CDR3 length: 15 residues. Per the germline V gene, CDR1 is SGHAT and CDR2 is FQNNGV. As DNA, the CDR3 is TGTGCCAGCAGCTTAGTTCTCGGGAGCGGCAATGAGCAGTTCTTC. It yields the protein CASSLVLGSGNEQFF.

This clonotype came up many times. The CDR3 is CASSWTPSGSVEQYF. DNA for the CDR3: TGTGCCAGTTCTTGGACACCTAGCGGGAGTGTCGAGCAGTACTTC. The gene calls are TRBV6-1 and TRBJ2-7; 10 nucleotides line up with TRBD2. Germline V lookup: CDR1 MNHNS, CDR2 SASEGT. CDR3 size: 15 residues. V trimming: 9 bases; J trimming: 6 bases; junction bases outside the gene matches: 14.

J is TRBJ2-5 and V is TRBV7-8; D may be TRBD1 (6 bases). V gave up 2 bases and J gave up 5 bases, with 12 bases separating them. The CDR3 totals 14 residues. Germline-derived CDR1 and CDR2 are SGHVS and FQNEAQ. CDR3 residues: CASSLNRVGETQYF. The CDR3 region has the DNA TGTGCCAGCAGCTTAAACAGGGTGGGGGAGACCCAGTACTTC.

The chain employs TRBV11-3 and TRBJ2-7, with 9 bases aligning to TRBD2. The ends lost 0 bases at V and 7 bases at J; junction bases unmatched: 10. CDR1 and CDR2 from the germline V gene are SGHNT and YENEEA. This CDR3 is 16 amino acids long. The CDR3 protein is CASSLDRAGGRDEQYF. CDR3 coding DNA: TGTGCCAGCAGCTTAGATCGTGCGGGAGGGCGCGATGAGCAGTACTTC.

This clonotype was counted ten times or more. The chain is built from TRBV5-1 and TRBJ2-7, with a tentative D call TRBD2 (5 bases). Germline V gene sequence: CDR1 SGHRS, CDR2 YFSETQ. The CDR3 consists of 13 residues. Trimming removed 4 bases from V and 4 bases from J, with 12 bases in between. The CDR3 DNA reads TGCGCCAGCAGCGAACTAGGGATTTACGAGCAGTACTTC. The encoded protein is CASSELGIYEQYF.

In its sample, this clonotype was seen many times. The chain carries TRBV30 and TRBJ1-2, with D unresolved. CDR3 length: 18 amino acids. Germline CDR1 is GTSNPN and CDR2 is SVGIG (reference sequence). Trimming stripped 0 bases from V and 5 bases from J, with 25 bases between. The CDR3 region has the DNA TGTGCCTGGAGTGTAGCAGCAGATCGCACCGCTGGCGGGTATGGCTACACCTTC. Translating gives CAWSVAADRTAGGYGYTF.

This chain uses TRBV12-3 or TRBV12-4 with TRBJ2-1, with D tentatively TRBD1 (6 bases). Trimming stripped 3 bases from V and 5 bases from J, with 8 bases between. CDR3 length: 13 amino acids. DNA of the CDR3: TGTGCCAGCAGTTTCCGGGACAACAATGAGCAGTTCTTC. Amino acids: CASSFRDNNEQFF.

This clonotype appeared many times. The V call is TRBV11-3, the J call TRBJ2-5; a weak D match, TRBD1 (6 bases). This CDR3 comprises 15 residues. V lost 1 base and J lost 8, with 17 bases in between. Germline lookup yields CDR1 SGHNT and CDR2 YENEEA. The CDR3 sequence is CASSLGTVGGETQYF. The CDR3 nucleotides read TGTGCCAGCAGCTTAGGGACAGTTGGCGGCGAAACCCAGTACTTC.

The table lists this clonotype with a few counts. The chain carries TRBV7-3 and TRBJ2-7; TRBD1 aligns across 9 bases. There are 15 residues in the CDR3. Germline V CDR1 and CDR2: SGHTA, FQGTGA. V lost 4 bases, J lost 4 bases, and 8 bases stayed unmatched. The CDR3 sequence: CASSSYVGQGYEQYF. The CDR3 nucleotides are TGTGCCAGCAGCTCCTACGTGGGACAGGGTTACGAGCAGTACTTC.